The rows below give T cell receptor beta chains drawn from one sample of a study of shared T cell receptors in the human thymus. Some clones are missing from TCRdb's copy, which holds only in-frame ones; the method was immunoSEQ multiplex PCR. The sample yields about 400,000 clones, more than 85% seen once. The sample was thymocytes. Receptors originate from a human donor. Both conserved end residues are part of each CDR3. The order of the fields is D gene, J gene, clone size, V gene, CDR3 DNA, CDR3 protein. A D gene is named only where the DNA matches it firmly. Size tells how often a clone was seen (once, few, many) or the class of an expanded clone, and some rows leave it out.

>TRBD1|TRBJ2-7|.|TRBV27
TGTGCCAGCAGTTTAAGGCCGCCAACCGGGACAGGGAACGACGAGCAGTACTTC
CASSLRPPTGTGNDEQYF
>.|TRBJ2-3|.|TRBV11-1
TGTGCCAGCAGCTTAGGGCGGCGAGGGGCAGATACGCAGTATTTT
CASSLGRRGADTQYF
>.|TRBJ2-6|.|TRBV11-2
TGTGCCAGCAGCTTATTTCGGGATCTACTGGACTCTGGGGCCAACGTCCTGACTTTC
CASSLFRDLLDSGANVLTF
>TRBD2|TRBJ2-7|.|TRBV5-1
TGCGCCAGCAGCTTGGCCCCGACAGTTGAGACCGGGACTAGTACCTACGAGCAGTACTTC
CASSLAPTVETGTSTYEQYF
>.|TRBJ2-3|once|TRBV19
TGTGCCAGTAGTATAGTTAGACAGGTCGGCACAGATACGCAGTATTTT
CASSIVRQVGTDTQYF
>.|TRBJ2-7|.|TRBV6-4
TGTGCCAGCAGTGAGAGTAGCAGTTACGAGCAGTACTTC
CASSESSSYEQYF
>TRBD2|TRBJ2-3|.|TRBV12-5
TGTGCTAGTGGTTTGGATGGGGAGCGGGAGACAGATACGCAGTATTTT
CASGLDGERETDTQYF
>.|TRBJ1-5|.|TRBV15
TGTGCCACCCAAGGGGGAAGGGGTCAGCCCCAGCATTTT
CATQGGRGQPQHF
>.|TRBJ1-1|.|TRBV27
TGTGCCAGCAGCTACTCAGGGATGCGTGGGTTGAGCACTGAAGCTTTCTTT
CASSYSGMRGLSTEAFF
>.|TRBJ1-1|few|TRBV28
TGTGCCAGCAGTCTAGGGGCTGGGGCCGCGAACACTGAAGCTTTCTTT
CASSLGAGAANTEAFF
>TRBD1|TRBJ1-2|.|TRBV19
TGTGCCAGTAGCTACCATTCCAGCCTGGGACAGGGGGCAAGGGGCTACACCTTC
CASSYHSSLGQGARGYTF
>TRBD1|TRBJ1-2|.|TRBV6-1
TGTGCCAGCAGTGCTTCCGGGACAGTCTATGGCTACACCTTC
CASSASGTVYGYTF
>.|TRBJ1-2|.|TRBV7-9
TGTGCCAGCAGCTGGGGGCATGGCTACACCTTC
CASSWGHGYTF
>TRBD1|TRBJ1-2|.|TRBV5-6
TGTGCCAGCAGCCCCGTGGAGGGGGCGCATGGCTACACCTTC
CASSPVEGAHGYTF
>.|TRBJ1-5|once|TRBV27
TGTGCCAGCAGTTTAAGGGGACAAAGCAATCAGCCCCAGCATTTT
CASSLRGQSNQPQHF
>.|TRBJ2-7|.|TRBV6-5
TGTGCCAGCAGCCAGACTACTCCTCTCTCCTACGAGCAGTACTTC
CASSQTTPLSYEQYF
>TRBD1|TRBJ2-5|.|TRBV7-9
TGTGCCAGCAGCCGCCGGGACAGGGGGCGTTCCCAGTACTTC
CASSRRDRGRSQYF
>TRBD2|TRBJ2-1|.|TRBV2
TGTGCCAGCAGTACAACTAGCGGGAGGGCCAGGAGTGAGCAGTTCTTC
CASSTTSGRARSEQFF
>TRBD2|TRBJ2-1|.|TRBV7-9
TGTGCCAGCAGCTGTGGTGGGCTAGCGGGAGAAAACTCCTACAATGAGCAGTTCTTC
CASSCGGLAGENSYNEQFF
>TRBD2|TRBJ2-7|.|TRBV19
TGTGCCAGACATATAAGGACTAGCGGGAGCTACGAGCAGTACTTC
CARHIRTSGSYEQYF
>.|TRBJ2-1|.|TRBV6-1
TGTGCCAGCAGAGTGGGGGTCAGGGAGCGTGATGAGCAGTTCTTC
CASRVGVRERDEQFF
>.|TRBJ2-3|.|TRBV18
TGTGCCAGCTCTCCCCGGTATGACCAAAGGACAGATACGCAGTATTTT
CASSPRYDQRTDTQYF
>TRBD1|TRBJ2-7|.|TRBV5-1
TGCGCCAGCCGCGAACGGGACAGGGCATCCGATACCCTACCCTACGAGCAGTACTTC
CASRERDRASDTLPYEQYF
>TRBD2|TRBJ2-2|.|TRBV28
TGTGCCAGCAGTTTAAGAGCGGGAGAAGGCACCGGGGAGCTGTTTTTT
CASSLRAGEGTGELFF
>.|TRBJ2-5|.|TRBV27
TGTGCCAGCAGCCTCTTCCGTGTCCCGGGGGAGACCCAGTACTTC
CASSLFRVPGETQYF
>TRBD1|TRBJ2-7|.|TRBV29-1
TGCAGCGTTCAACCCTCCCCCTGGACAGGAGACTACGAGCAGTACTTC
CSVQPSPWTGDYEQYF
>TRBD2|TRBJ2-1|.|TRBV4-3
TGCGCCAGCAGCGGACTGGGACGGGAGGGTTACAATGAGCAGTTCTTC
CASSGLGREGYNEQFF
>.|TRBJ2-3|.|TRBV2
TGTGCCAGCAGTGAATTAGGCGGGTCCGCAGATACGCAGTATTTT
CASSELGGSADTQYF
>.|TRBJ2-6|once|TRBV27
TGTGCCAGCAGTTTAGGAGGGTCAGGGGCCAACGTCCTGACTTTC
CASSLGGSGANVLTF
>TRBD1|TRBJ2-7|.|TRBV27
TGTGCCAGCAGTTTTTCCTCGGGCCGGGACAGCGACTCCTACGAGCAGTACTTC
CASSFSSGRDSDSYEQYF
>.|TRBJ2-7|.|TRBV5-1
TGCGCCAGCAGCTTGGGGACCGGGACCCGCGAGCAGTACTTC
CASSLGTGTREQYF
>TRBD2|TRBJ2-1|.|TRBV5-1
TGCGCCAGCAGCCACCCCCTCGTACTAGCGCCAAACTACAATGAGCAGTTCTTC
CASSHPLVLAPNYNEQFF
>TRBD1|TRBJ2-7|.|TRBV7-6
TGTGCCAGCAGCCAAGACCAGGACAGGGTCTACGAGCAGTACTTC
CASSQDQDRVYEQYF
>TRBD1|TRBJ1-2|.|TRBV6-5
TGTGCCAGCAGTTACTTGACAGGGGGCAAGTATGGCTACACCTTC
CASSYLTGGKYGYTF
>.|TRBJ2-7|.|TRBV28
TGTGCCAGCAGTGCCCCGGGGGCGGAGCAGTACTTC
CASSAPGAEQYF
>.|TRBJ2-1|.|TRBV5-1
TGCGCCAGCAGCTTTCCAATAGCCGTCGACAATGAGCAGTTCTTC
CASSFPIAVDNEQFF
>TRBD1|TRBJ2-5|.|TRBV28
TGTGCCAGCAGCCCACTCCGCCCTGTCTCCCTACAGGGGTCCCAAGAGACCCAGTACTTC
CASSPLRPVSLQGSQETQYF
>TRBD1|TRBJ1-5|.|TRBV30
TGTGCCTGGAGTACACCGGGACAGGGTGTTCAGCCCCAGCATTTT
CAWSTPGQGVQPQHF
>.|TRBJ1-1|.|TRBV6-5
TGTGCCAGCAGTCCATCCGCTCAGGGAGGGACTGAAGCTTTCTTT
CASSPSAQGGTEAFF
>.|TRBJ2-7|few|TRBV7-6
TGTGCCAGCAGCCCGAAGGGTTCCTACGAGCAGTACTTC
CASSPKGSYEQYF
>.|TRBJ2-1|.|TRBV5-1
TGCGCCAGCCGCTGTCTGGAGAAGACGACCTACAATGAGCAGTTCTTC
CASRCLEKTTYNEQFF
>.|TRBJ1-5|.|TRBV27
TGTGCCAGCAGTCCGGGGTCTGGGCAGCCCCAGCATTTT
CASSPGSGQPQHF
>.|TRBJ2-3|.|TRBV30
TGTGCCTCCCCGGACTCCCGTGGAGATACGCAGTATTTT
CASPDSRGDTQYF
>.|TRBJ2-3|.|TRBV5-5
TGTGCCAGCAGCTTGAAAGATACGCAGTATTTT
CASSLKDTQYF
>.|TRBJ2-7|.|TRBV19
TGTGCCAGTATGGGTCGATGGCATAACGGAACCTACGAGCAGTACTTC
CASMGRWHNGTYEQYF
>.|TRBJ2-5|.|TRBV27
TGTGCCAGCAGTTTCCGACATCGAGGAGAGACCCAGTACTTC
CASSFRHRGETQYF
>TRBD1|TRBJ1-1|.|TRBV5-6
TGTGCCAGCAGCTCCACGACCAGGGGGGAGAACACTGAAGCTTTCTTT
CASSSTTRGENTEAFF